This paragraph reports one T cell receptor (beta chain). As yet, its antigen is unknown. This sample stems from a study of T cells expressing NK-cell markers. Overall study: Just one sequenced donor of eight was HCMV-seronegative, while seven were seropositive. The study, taken as a whole, reports: Researchers report these clonotypes also headed the CD3+CD56-NKG2C+ fraction in a few donors. In roughly six donors, dominant NKG2C+ clonotypes were roughly 1.0-7.5% of CD8+ T cells.

The authors generated TCR beta cDNA through 5'RACE template switching with UMIs. TCRdb reprocessed the 5' RACE reads, with one entry per CDR3 protein and no DNA. This sample's table reports 300,000 to 500,000 distinct CDR3 sequences. This CDR3 spans 14 amino acids. Per the germline V gene, CDR1 is LNHDA and CDR2 is SQIVND (reference sequence). Sample: blood T cells: a sorted CD56 or NKG2C T cell subset, CD4+ or CD8+ T cells, or bulk PBMC T cells (not recorded which). This clonotype was sampled from a woman between 50 and 59 years old in good health. The genes are TRBV19 and TRBJ2-7; TCRdb's D call, TRBD2, is unchecked because there is no DNA. Here the CDR3 reads CASSNPGLAGEQYF.